A single sample is the source of the 15 T cell receptor beta chains below, sequenced in a study of liver allograft versus peripheral blood T cells. At the level of the study: Transplanted-liver T cell receptor repertoires were compared with recipients' peripheral blood repertoires.

Using its own MiXCR run on the reads, TCRdb lists one record per CDR3 protein. The sample consists of about 1,800 distinct CDR3 sequences, about 16% of them appearing once. Receptor source: a human patient who had a liver transplant. Some T cells may be transferred from the graft donor.

This clonotype ranks as medium-sized. The rearrangement joins TRBV18 to TRBJ2-1; D unclear. Germline-derived CDR1 and CDR2 are KGHSH and LQKENI. The CDR3 runs 13 residues. The germline V and J ends were trimmed by 2 bases and 4 bases, with 6 bases remaining between them. The CDR3 coding sequence is TGTGCCAGCTCACCAGGAGTTTACAATGAGCAGTTCTTC. Protein sequence: CASSPGVYNEQFF.

This clonotype was found a few times. The rearrangement links TRBV11-3 to TRBJ2-3; the match to TRBD2 covers 11 bases. The germline CDR1 and CDR2 sequences are SGHNT and YENEEA. The CDR3 is 17 residues long. The junction had 7 bases not matched to a gene; V was cut back by 1 base and J by 4 bases. The CDR3 nucleotides are TGTGCCAGCAGCTTAGGGACTACTAGCGGGAGCCCAGATACGCAGTATTTT. Translation gives CASSLGTTSGSPDTQYF.

By share, this clonotype counts as medium-sized. The gene calls are TRBV20-1 and TRBJ2-2, with TRBD2 as a possible D gene (6 bases). Deletions cut 3 bases from V and 1 base from J, with 12 bases between. Germline values: CDR1 DFQATT, CDR2 SNEGSKA (reference sequence). There are 15 residues in the CDR3. CDR3 in DNA: TGCAGTGCTAGTCCGGCGGGGCGGAACACCGGGGAGCTGTTTTTT. Its translation: CSASPAGRNTGELFF.

This clonotype is medium-sized by share. The chain employs TRBV12-3 or TRBV12-4 and TRBJ1-5; D gene uncertain. The V and J ends lost 3 bases and 2 bases respectively, with 2 bases between them. The CDR3 has 12 residues. The CDR3 spells CASSFGNQPQHF. As DNA, the CDR3 is TGTGCCAGCAGTTTCGGCAATCAGCCCCAGCATTTT.

This clonotype was seen once. A clone one base away is much larger, so this may be a read error. The chain is built from TRBV6-1 and TRBJ1-1; possible D gene TRBD1, 5 bases. CDR3 size: 12 residues. V was clipped by 6 bases and J by 12 bases, with 17 bases between them. Germline-derived CDR1 and CDR2 are MNHNS and SASEGT. The CDR3 here is CASRPFTGSTFF. Here the CDR3 DNA reads TGTGCCAGCAGGCCCTTCACAGGATCGACTTTCTTT.

This clonotype is medium-sized by share. The gene calls are TRBV5-5 and TRBJ1-5; D may be TRBD1 (5 bases). The V gene's germline CDR1 is SGHKS and CDR2 YYEKEE (reference sequence). There are 13 residues in the CDR3. Trimming pared 3 bases from V and 7 bases from J, leaving 11 bases between. This CDR3 reads CASSSTRGQPQHF. CDR3 coding DNA: TGTGCCAGCAGCTCTACCCGGGGGCAGCCCCAGCATTTT.

This clonotype is medium-sized. The V and J genes are TRBV24-1 and TRBJ2-2, with D hard to call. V lost 4 bases, J lost 5 bases, and 7 bases lay in between. The CDR3 has 13 amino acids. Looked up from germline, CDR1 is KGHDR and CDR2 is SFDVKD. The CDR3 region is CATSDARTGELFF. In DNA, the CDR3 is TGTGCCACCAGTGACGCCAGAACCGGGGAGCTGTTTTTT.

By sample share, this clonotype is medium-sized. This chain uses TRBV7-3 with TRBJ2-2; D gene unclear. CDR3 size: 13 residues. From germline, CDR1 is SGHTA and CDR2 FQGTGA. Trimming shortened V by 5 bases and J by 5 bases, and 9 bases separated the two germline ends. The CDR3 protein is CASSPQKTGELFF. In nucleotides, the CDR3 is TGTGCCAGCAGCCCACAGAAAACCGGGGAGCTGTTTTTT.

By share, this clonotype counts as medium-sized. The genes are TRBV6-2 or TRBV6-3 and TRBJ1-1, with D maybe TRBD1 (6 bases). The CDR3 is 14 amino acids. Deletions cut 10 bases from V and 2 bases from J, with 17 bases between. CDR1 MNHEY and CDR2 SVGEGT come from the germline V gene. CDR3 nucleotides: TGTGCCACCAGGAGGACAGAGGGCAACACTGAAGCTTTCTTT. Its protein is CATRRTEGNTEAFF.

In its sample, this clonotype ranks as medium-sized. The chain carries TRBV7-9 and TRBJ2-7; the D gene is possibly TRBD2 (6 bases). The CDR3 has 15 amino acids. V was pared by 5 bases and J by 2 bases, with 16 bases between. Germline CDR1 is SEHNR and CDR2 is FQNEAQ (reference sequence). The chain's CDR3 is CASSGAREVPYEQYF. CDR3 nucleotide sequence: TGTGCCAGCAGCGGTGCTAGGGAGGTACCCTACGAGCAGTACTTC.

By share, this clonotype ranks as medium-sized. This chain joins TRBV20-1 and TRBJ1-1; no firm D call. CDR1 and CDR2 (germline): DFQATT, SNEGSKA (reference sequence). This CDR3 has 14 amino acids. Trimming removed 5 bases at V and 3 bases at J, with 16 bases between. Here the CDR3 DNA reads TGCAGTGCTCAGGACGGCGGCGGGGACACTGAAGCTTTCTTT. Translating gives CSAQDGGGDTEAFF.

This clonotype is medium-sized in the sample. This chain links TRBV7-2 with TRBJ2-7; D possibly corresponds to TRBD1 (6 bases). V lost 0 bases, J lost 0 bases, and 6 bases lay in between. This CDR3 contains 14 residues. Per germline, CDR1 SGHTA and CDR2 FQGNSA. CDR3 bases: TGTGCCAGCAGCTTAGCAGGGGGCTCCTACGAGCAGTACTTC. Its translation is CASSLAGGSYEQYF.

Within the sample, this clonotype is medium-sized. The gene calls are TRBV5-5 and TRBJ1-5; D unclear. The ends were cut back, 0 bases at V and 0 bases at J, with 7 bases in the middle. Looked up from germline, CDR1 is SGHKS and CDR2 is YYEKEE (reference sequence). The CDR3 runs 15 residues. The CDR3 sequence is CASSLDGGSNQPQHF. The CDR3 nucleotides read TGTGCCAGCAGCTTGGACGGCGGTAGCAATCAGCCCCAGCATTTT.

This clonotype is categorized as medium-sized. This chain links TRBV12-3 or TRBV12-4 with TRBJ1-1; 10 bases align to TRBD1. This CDR3 is 15 amino acids long. V lost 4 bases to trimming and J lost 1 base; unmatched junction nucleotides: 3. The CDR3 spells CASSSWDRGNTEAFF. CDR3 DNA: TGTGCCAGCAGTTCCTGGGACAGGGGGAACACTGAAGCTTTCTTT.

This clonotype qualifies as medium-sized. The V and J genes are TRBV7-2 and TRBJ1-2; D call uncertain. Trimming shortened V by 5 bases and J by 8 bases, and 15 bases separated the two germline ends. CDR1 and CDR2 (germline): SGHTA, FQGNSA. CDR3 length: 13 amino acids. The CDR3 spells CASSPWGAWGYTF. Here the CDR3 DNA reads TGTGCCAGCAGCCCATGGGGAGCTTGGGGCTACACCTTC.